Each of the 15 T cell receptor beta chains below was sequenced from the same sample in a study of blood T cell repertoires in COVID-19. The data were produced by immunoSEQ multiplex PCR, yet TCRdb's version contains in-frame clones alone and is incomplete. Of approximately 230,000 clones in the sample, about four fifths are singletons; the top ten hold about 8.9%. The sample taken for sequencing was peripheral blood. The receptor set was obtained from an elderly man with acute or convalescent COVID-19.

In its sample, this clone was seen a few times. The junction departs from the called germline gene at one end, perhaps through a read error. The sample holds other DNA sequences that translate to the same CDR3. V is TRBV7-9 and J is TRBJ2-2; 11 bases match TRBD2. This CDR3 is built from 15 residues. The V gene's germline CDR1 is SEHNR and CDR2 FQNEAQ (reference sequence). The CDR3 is CASSLAGGNTGELFF. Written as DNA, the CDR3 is TGTGCCAGCAGCCTAGCGGGAGGGAACACCGGGGAGCTGTTTTTT.

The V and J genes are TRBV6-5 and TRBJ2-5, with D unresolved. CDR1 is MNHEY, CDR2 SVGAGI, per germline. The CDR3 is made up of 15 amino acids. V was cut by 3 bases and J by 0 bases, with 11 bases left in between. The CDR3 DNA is TGTGCCAGCAGTTATTACTATGGGTACCAAGAGACCCAGTACTTC. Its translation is CASSYYYGYQETQYF.

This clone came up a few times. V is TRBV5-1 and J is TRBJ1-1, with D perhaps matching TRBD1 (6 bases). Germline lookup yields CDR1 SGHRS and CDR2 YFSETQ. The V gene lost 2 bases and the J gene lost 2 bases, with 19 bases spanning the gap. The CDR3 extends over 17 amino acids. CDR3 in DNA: TGCGCCAGCAGCTTCATGGACTTTCGCAGGGGTAACACTGAAGCTTTCTTT. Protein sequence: CASSFMDFRRGNTEAFF.

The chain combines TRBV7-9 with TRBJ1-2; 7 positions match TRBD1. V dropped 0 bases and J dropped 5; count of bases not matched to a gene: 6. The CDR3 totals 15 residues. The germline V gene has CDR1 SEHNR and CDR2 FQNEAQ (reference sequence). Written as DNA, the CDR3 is TGTGCCAGCAGCTTAGCGGTAGGCAGGGGGTATGGCTACACCTTC. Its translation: CASSLAVGRGYGYTF.

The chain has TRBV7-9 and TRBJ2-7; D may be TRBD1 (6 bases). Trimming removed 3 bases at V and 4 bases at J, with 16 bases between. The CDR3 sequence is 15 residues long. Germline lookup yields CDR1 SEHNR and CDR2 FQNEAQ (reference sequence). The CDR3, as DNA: TGTGCCAGCAGCTTTCCAGGGGTGACGAGGTACGAGCAGTACTTC. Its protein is CASSFPGVTRYEQYF.

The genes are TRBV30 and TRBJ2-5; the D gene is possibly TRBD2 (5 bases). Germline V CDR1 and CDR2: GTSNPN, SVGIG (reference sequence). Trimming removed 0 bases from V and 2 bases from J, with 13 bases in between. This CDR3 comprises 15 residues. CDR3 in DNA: TGTGCCTGGAGTGTCCTGAGAGGGCCACAAGAGACCCAGTACTTC. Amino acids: CAWSVLRGPQETQYF.

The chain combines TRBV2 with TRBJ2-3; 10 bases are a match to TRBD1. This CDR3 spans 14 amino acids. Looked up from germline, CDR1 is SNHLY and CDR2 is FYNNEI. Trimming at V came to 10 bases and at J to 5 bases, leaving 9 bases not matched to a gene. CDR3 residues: CATSRDRGGDTQYF. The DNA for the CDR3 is TGTGCCACCTCCCGGGACAGGGGCGGAGATACGCAGTATTTT.

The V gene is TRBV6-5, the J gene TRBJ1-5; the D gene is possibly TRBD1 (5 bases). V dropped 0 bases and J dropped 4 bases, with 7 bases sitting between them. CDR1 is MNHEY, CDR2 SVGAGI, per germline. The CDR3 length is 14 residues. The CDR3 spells CASSYSDRNQPQHF. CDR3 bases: TGTGCCAGCAGTTACTCAGACAGAAATCAGCCCCAGCATTTT.

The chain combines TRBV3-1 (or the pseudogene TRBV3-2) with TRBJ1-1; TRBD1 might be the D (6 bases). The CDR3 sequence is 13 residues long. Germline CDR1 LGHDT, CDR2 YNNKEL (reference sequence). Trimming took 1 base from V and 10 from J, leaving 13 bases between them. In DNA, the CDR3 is TGTGCCAGCAGCCAAGGATCAACAGGGAGAGCTTTCTTT. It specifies CASSQGSTGRAFF.

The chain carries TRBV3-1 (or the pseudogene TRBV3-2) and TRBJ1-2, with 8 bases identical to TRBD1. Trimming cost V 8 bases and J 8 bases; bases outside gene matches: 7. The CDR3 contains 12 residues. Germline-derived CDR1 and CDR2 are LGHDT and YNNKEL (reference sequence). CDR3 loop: CASRQGPTGYTF. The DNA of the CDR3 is TGTGCCAGCCGACAGGGGCCGACGGGCTACACCTTC.

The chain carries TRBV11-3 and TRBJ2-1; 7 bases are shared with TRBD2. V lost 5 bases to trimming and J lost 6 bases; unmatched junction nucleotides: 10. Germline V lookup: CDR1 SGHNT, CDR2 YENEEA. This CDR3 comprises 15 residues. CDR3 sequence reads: CASSAEEAGVNEQFF. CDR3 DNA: TGTGCCAGCAGCGCCGAAGAGGCGGGGGTCAATGAGCAGTTCTTC. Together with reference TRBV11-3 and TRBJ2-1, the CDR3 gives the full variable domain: EAGVVQSPRYKIIEKKQPVAFWCNPISGHNTLYWYLQNLGQGPELLIRYENEEAVDDSQLPKDRFSAERLKGVDSTLKIQPAELGDSAVYLCASSAEEAGVNEQFFGPGTRLTVL.

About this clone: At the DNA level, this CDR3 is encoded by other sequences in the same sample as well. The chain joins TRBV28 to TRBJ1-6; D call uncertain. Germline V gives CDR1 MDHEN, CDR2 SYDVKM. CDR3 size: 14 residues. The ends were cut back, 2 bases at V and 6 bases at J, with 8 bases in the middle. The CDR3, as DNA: TGTGCCAGCAGTTTAGACCGGGTTAATTCACCCCTCCACTTT. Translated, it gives CASSLDRVNSPLHF. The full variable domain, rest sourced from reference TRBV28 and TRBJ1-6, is DVKVTQSSRYLVKRTGEKVFLECVQDMDHENMFWYRQDPGLGLRLIYFSYDVKMKEKGDIPEGYSVSREKKERFSLILESASTNQTSMYLCASSLDRVNSPLHFGNGTRLTVT.

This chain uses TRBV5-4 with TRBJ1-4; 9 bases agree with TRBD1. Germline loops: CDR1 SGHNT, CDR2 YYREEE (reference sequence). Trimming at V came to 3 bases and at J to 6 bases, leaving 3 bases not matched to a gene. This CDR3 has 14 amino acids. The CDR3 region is CASSSTGGDEKLFF. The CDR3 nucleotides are TGTGCCAGCAGCTCAACAGGGGGCGATGAAAAACTGTTTTTT. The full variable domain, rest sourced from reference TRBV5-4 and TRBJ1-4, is ETGVTQSPTHLIKTRGQQVTLRCSSQSGHNTVSWYQQALGQGPQFIFQYYREEENGRGNFPPRFSGLQFPNYSSELNVNALELDDSALYLCASSSTGGDEKLFFGSGTQLSVL.

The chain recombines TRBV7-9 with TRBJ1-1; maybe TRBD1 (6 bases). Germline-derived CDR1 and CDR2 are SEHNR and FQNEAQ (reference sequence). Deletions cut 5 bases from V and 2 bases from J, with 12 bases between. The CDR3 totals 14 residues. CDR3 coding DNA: TGTGCCAGCAGCGGGGGGGCAGGTAACACTGAAGCTTTCTTT. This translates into CASSGGAGNTEAFF.

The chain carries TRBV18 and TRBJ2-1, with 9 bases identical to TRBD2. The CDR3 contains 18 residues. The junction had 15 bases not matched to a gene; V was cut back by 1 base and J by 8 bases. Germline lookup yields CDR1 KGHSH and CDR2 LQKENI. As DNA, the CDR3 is TGTGCCAGCTCACCACGCGAGGCGGGGCTAGCGGGATTTGATGAGCAGTTCTTC. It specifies CASSPREAGLAGFDEQFF. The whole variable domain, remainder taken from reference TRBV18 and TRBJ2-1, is NAGVMQNPRHLVRRRGQEARLRCSPMKGHSHVYWYRQLPEEGLKFMVYLQKENIIDESGMPKERFSAEFPKEGPSILRIQQVVRGDSAAYFCASSPREAGLAGFDEQFFGPGTRLTVL.